This T cell receptor beta chain was recovered during a study of T cells in Graves' hyperthyroidism and ophthalmopathy. At least ten counts were recorded for this clonotype. Amplification yielded TCR beta CDR3 regions, with RNA transcripts as the source. RT-PCR in the first round (using the HTBI primer set) targeted the TCR CDR3. Each CDR3 protein gets one entry after TCRdb re-called the multiplex PCR reads with MiXCR. The sample has approximately 530,000 distinct CDR3 sequences, about a sixth seen once. The receptor was isolated from a woman aged 18-30 years with Graves' hyperthyroidism. Material: blood.

DNA for the CDR3: TGTGCCAGCAGGCCCACAGGGTATAACTATGGCTACACCTTC. Encoded protein: CASRPTGYNYGYTF. The chain uses TRBV6-1 and TRBJ1-2; perhaps TRBD1 as D (6 bases). V lost 6 bases, J lost 1 base, and 12 bases lay in between. The CDR3 is 14 amino acids. Germline loops: CDR1 MNHNS, CDR2 SASEGT.